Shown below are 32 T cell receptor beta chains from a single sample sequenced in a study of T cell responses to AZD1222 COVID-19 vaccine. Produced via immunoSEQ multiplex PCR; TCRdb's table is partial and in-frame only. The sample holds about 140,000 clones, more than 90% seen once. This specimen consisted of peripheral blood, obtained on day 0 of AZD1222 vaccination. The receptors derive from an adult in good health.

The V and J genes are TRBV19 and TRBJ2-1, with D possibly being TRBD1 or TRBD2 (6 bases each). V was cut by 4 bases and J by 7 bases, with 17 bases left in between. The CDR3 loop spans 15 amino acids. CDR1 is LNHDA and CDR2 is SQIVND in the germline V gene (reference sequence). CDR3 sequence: CASSTSERGGNEQFF. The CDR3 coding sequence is TGTGCCAGTAGTACCTCCGAAAGAGGGGGGAATGAGCAGTTCTTC.

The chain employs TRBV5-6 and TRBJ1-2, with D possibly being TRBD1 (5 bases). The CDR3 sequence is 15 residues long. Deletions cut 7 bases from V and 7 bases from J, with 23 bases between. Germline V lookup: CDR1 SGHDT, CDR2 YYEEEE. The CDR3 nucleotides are TGTGCCAGCGCAGTGTTTATTTCGCAGGGAGCTGGCTACACCTTC. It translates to CASAVFISQGAGYTF.

Written as DNA, the CDR3 is TGTGCCAGCAGCAGAAATACGGGACAGGTGTGGAGTGGGGGCAATCAGCCCCAGCATTTT. This sequence encodes CASSRNTGQVWSGGNQPQHF. The chain links TRBV28 to TRBJ1-5; 8 nucleotides agree with TRBD1. CDR3 length: 20 residues. CDR1 is MDHEN, CDR2 SYDVKM, per germline. V lost 6 bases to trimming and J lost 2 bases; unmatched junction nucleotides: 21.

The CDR3 region is CASSRTSGREETQYF. The CDR3 bases are TGTGCCAGCAGCAGAACTAGCGGGAGGGAAGAGACCCAGTACTTC. The V call is TRBV21-1, the J call TRBJ2-5; the D segment call TRBD2 is taken from the table without a DNA check. TRBV21-1 is designated a pseudogene. The CDR3 extends over 15 amino acids.

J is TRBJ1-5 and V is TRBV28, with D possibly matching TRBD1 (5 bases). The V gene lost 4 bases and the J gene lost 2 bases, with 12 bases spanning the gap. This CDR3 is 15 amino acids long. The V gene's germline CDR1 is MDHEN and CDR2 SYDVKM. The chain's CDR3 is CASSSGTAGNQPQHF. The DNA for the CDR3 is TGTGCCAGCAGTTCAGGGACCGCGGGCAATCAGCCCCAGCATTTT.

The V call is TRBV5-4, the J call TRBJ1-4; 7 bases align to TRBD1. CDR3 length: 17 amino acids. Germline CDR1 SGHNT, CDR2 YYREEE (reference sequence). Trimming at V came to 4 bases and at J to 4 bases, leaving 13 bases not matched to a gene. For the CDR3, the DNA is TGTGCCAGCAGCCGTGAGCCACCGGGACAGTTTAATGAAAAACTGTTTTTT. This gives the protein CASSREPPGQFNEKLFF.

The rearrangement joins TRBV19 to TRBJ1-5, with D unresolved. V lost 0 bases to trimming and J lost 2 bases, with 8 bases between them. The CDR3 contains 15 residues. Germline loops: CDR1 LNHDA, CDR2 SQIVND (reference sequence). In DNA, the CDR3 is TGTGCCAGTAGTATAGAAAGGGATGGCAATCAGCCCCAGCATTTT. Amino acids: CASSIERDGNQPQHF.

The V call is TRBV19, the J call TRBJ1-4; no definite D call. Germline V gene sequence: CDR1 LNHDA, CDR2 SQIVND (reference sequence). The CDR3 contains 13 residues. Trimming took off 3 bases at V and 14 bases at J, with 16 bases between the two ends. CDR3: CASSIGSQGNLFF. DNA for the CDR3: TGTGCCAGTAGTATTGGGTCCCAAGGAAACCTGTTTTTT.

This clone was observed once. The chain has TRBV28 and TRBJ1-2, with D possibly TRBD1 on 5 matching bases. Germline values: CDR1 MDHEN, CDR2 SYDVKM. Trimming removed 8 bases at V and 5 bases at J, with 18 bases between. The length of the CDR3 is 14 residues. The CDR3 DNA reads TGTGCCAGCGCCCTATGGGGGGGGTCATATGGCTACACCTTC. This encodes CASALWGGSYGYTF.

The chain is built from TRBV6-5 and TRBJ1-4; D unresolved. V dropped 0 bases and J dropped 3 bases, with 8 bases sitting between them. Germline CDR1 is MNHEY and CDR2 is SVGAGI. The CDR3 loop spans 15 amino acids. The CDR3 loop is CASSYSPRPNEKLFF. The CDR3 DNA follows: TGTGCCAGCAGTTACTCCCCCAGGCCTAATGAAAAACTGTTTTTT.

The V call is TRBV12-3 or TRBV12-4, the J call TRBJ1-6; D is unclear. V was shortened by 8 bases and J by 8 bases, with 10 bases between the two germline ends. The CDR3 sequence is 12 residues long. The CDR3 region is CASSPGDSPLHF. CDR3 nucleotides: TGTGCCAGCTCCCCCGGGGATTCACCCCTCCACTTT.

The CDR3 region has the DNA TGTGCCACCAGCTTGACACCGTACCAAGAGACCCAGTACTTC. The encoded protein is CATSLTPYQETQYF. This chain uses TRBV15 with TRBJ2-5, with D unclear. Germline V CDR1 and CDR2: LNHNV, YYDKDF (reference sequence). V was shortened by 5 bases and J by 0 bases, with 10 bases between the two germline ends. The CDR3 length is 14 residues.

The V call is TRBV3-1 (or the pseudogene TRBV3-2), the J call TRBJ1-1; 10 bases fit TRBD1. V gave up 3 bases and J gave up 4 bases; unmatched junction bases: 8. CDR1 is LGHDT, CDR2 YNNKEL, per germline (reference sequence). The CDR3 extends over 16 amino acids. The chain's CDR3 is CASSQESGTGVTEAFF. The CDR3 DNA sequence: TGTGCCAGCAGCCAGGAGTCCGGGACAGGGGTCACTGAAGCTTTCTTT.

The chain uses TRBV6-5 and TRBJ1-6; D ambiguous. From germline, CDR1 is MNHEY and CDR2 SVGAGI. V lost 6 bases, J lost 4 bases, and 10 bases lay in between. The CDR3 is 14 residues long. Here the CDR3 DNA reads TGTGCCAGCAGCCCCGGGTCTTATAATTCACCCCTCCACTTT. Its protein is CASSPGSYNSPLHF.

CDR3 DNA: TGTGCCACCGCGGGGACCCCCAAGCGGCTAGCGGGAGACACCGGGGAGCTGTTTTTT. This translates into CATAGTPKRLAGDTGELFF. This chain links TRBV24-1 with TRBJ2-2, with 10 bases aligning to TRBD2. The CDR3 length is 19 residues. CDR1 is KGHDR, CDR2 SFDVKD, per germline. J was trimmed by 3 bases and V by 9 bases; bases with no gene match: 18.

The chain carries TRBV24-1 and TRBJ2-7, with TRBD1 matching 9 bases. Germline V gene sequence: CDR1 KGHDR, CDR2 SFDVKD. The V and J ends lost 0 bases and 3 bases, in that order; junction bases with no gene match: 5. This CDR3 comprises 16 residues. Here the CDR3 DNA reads TGTGCCACCAGTGATTTGTCTGGGACAGGGAGCTACGAGCAGTACTTC. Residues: CATSDLSGTGSYEQYF.

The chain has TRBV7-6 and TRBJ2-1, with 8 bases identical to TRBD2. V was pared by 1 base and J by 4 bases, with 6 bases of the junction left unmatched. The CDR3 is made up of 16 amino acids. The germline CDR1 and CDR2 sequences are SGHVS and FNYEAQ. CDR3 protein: CASSLGISGTYNEQFF. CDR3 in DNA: TGTGCCAGCAGCTTAGGGATTAGCGGGACGTACAATGAGCAGTTCTTC.

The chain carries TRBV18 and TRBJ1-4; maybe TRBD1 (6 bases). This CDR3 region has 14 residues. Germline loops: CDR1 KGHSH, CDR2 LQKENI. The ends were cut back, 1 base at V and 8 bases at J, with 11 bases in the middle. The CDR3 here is CASSPQGVVEKLFF. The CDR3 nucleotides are TGTGCCAGCTCACCACAGGGGGTAGTGGAAAAACTGTTTTTT.

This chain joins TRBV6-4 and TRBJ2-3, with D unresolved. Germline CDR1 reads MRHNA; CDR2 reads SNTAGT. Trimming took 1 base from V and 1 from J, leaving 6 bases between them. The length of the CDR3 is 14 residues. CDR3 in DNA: TGTGCCAGCAGTGACTTTGTAGGCACAGATACGCAGTATTTT. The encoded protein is CASSDFVGTDTQYF.

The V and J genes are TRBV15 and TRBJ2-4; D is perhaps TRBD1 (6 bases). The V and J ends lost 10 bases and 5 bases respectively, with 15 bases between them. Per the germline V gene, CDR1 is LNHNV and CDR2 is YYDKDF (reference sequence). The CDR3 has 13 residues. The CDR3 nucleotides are TGTGCCAACGCGGACAGTCCAGAAAACATTCAGTACTTC. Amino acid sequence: CANADSPENIQYF.

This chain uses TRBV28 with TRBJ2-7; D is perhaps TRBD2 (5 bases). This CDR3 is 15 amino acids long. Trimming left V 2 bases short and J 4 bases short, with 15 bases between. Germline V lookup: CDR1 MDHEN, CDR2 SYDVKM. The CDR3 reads CASSLAGPTSYEQYF. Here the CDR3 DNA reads TGTGCCAGCAGTTTAGCGGGCCCTACCAGTTACGAGCAGTACTTC.

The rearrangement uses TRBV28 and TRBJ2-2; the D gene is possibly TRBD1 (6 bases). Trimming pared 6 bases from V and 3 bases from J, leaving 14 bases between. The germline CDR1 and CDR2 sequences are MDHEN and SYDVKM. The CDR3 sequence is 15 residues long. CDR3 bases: TGTGCCAGCAGCCTAGGGGGAAAGGACACCGGGGAGCTGTTTTTT. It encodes CASSLGGKDTGELFF.

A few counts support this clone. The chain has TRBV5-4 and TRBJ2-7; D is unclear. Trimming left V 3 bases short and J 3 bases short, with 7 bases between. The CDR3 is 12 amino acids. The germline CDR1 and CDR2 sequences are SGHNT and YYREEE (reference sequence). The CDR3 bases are TGTGCCAGCAGCTCCGAAAGCTACGAGCAGTACTTC. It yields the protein CASSSESYEQYF. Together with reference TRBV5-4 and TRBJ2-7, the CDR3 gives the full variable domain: ETGVTQSPTHLIKTRGQQVTLRCSSQSGHNTVSWYQQALGQGPQFIFQYYREEENGRGNFPPRFSGLQFPNYSSELNVNALELDDSALYLCASSSESYEQYFGPGTRLTVT.

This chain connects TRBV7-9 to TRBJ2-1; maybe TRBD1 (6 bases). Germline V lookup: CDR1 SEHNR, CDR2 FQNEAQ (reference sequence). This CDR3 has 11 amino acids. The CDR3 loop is CAATGRNEQFF. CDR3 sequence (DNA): TGTGCTGCCACAGGGCGCAATGAGCAGTTCTTC.

The CDR3 sequence is CASSPSNLEQYF. CDR3 bases: TGTGCCAGCTCACCTTCGAACCTCGAGCAGTACTTC. The genes are TRBV18 and TRBJ2-7, with D uncertain. V was pared by 3 bases and J by 6 bases, with 9 bases between. This CDR3 is 12 amino acids long. In germline, CDR1 is KGHSH, CDR2 LQKENI.

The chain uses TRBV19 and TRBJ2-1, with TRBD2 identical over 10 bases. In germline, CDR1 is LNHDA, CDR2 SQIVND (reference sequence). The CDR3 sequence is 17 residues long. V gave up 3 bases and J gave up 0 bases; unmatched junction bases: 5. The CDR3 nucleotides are TGTGCCAGTAGTATCTCTAGCGGGGGTAGCTCCTACAATGAGCAGTTCTTC. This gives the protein CASSISSGGSSYNEQFF.

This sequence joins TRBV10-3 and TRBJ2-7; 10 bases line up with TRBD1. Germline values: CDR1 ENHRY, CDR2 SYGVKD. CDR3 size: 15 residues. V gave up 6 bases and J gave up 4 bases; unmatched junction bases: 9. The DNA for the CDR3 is TGTGCCATCAGCCCAGGACAGGGGGGTCCTTACGAGCAGTACTTC. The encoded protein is CAISPGQGGPYEQYF.

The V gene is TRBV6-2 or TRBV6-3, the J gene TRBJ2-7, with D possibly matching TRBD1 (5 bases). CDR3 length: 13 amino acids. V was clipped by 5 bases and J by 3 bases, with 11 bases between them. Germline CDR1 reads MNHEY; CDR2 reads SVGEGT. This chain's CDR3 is CASSVQGGYEQYF. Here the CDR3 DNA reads TGTGCCAGCAGTGTTCAGGGCGGCTACGAGCAGTACTTC.

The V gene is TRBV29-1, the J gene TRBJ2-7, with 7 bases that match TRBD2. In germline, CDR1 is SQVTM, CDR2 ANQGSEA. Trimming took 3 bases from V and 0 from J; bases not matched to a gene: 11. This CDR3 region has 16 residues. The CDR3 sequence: CSVDGGEGGNSYEQYF. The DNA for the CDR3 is TGCAGCGTTGATGGGGGGGAGGGAGGAAACTCCTACGAGCAGTACTTC.

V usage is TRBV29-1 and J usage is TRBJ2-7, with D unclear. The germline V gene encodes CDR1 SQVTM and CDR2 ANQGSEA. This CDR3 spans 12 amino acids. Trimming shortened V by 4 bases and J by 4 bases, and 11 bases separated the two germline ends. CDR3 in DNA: TGCAGCGTTGGTGACTCGAGGTACGAGCAGTACTTC. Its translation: CSVGDSRYEQYF.

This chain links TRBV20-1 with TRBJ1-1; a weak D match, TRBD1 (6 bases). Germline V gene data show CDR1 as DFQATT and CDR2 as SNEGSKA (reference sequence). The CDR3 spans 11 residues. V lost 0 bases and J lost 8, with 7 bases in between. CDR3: CSAREGAEAFF. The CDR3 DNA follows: TGCAGTGCTAGAGAGGGGGCCGAAGCTTTCTTT.

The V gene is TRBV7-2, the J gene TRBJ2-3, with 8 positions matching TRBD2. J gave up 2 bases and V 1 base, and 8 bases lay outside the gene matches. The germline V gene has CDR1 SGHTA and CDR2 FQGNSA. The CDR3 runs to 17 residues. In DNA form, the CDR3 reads TGTGCCAGCAGCTTAGGGGCGCGGGGGGCTATCACAGATACGCAGTATTTT. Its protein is CASSLGARGAITDTQYF.